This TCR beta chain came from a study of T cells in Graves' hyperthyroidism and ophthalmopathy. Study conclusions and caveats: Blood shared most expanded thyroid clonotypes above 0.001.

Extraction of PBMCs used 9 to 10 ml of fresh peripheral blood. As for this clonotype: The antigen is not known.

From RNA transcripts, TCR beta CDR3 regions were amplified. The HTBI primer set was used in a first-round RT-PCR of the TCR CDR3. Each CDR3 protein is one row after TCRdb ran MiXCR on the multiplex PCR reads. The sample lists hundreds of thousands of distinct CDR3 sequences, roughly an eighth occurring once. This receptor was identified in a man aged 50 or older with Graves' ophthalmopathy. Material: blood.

CDR3 nucleotides: TGTGCCAGCAGTGCGACCAGGACGCGAACCTACGAGCAGTACTTC. This translates into CASSATRTRTYEQYF. V and J are TRBV25-1 and TRBJ2-7; D is unresolved. Germline CDR1 MGHDK, CDR2 SYGVNS. This CDR3 has 15 amino acids. V lost 4 bases and J 2 bases, leaving 15 bases between the germline ends.